A selection of T cell receptor beta chains follows, all from one sample in a study of cytomegalovirus exposure and HLA in healthy donors. Assay: immunoSEQ multiplex PCR; the TCRdb copy retains only in-frame clones and omits some. The repertoire consists of about 95,000 clones, with under 85% occurring once and the leading ten covering 4.1%. Sequencing was done on a sample of PBMCs. The receptor set was obtained from a woman in her forties in good health and CMV-seropositive. Both conserved end residues are part of each CDR3. D genes are given only for firm matches. Rows give clone size only sometimes, using once, few, many, or a class for an expanded clone.

len: 14
j_gene: TRBJ2-5
abundance: -
v_gene: TRBV14
d_gene: -
CDR3nt: TGTGCCAGCAGCCAAGTCCTAACTTCGGAGGCCCAGTACTTC
CDR3aa: CASSQVLTSEAQYF

len: 14
j_gene: TRBJ1-2
abundance: -
v_gene: TRBV5-6
d_gene: -
CDR3nt: TGTGCCAGCAGCACTGGACAGCCTTTATATGGCTACACCTTC
CDR3aa: CASSTGQPLYGYTF

len: 13
j_gene: TRBJ2-5
abundance: -
v_gene: TRBV7-9
d_gene: -
CDR3nt: TGTGCCAGCAACCCACGACAGTTGGAGACCCAGTACTTC
CDR3aa: CASNPRQLETQYF

len: 12
j_gene: TRBJ1-1
abundance: -
v_gene: TRBV2
d_gene: TRBD1
CDR3nt: TGTGCCAGCAGGCACGACAGGGTTCAAGCTTTCTTT
CDR3aa: CASRHDRVQAFF

len: 15
j_gene: TRBJ2-7
abundance: -
v_gene: TRBV9
d_gene: TRBD2
CDR3nt: TGTGCCAGCAGCGTAGGGGATAGCGGGGCCTACGAGCAGTACTTC
CDR3aa: CASSVGDSGAYEQYF

len: 15
j_gene: TRBJ2-7
abundance: -
v_gene: TRBV5-6
d_gene: TRBD2
CDR3nt: TGTGCCAGCAGCTTGGGTAGGCTAGCGGGCTACGAGCAGTACTTC
CDR3aa: CASSLGRLAGYEQYF

len: 15
j_gene: TRBJ2-1
abundance: -
v_gene: TRBV5-4
d_gene: TRBD2
CDR3nt: TGTGCCAGCAGCTTGGTAGGCGGGAGGGGGAATGAGCAGTTCTTC
CDR3aa: CASSLVGGRGNEQFF

len: 16
j_gene: TRBJ2-1
abundance: -
v_gene: TRBV25-1
d_gene: TRBD2
CDR3nt: TGTGCCAGCAGTGAATTGCGGGAGGAATGGATCAATGAGCAGTTCTTC
CDR3aa: CASSELREEWINEQFF

len: 13
j_gene: TRBJ1-2
abundance: -
v_gene: TRBV4-2
d_gene: -
CDR3nt: TGTGCCAGCAGCCAAGGGGGAGGGGATGGCTACACCTTC
CDR3aa: CASSQGGGDGYTF

len: 18
j_gene: TRBJ2-6
abundance: -
v_gene: TRBV7-8
d_gene: -
CDR3nt: TGTGCCAGCAGCTTAGTCCAGGGACTTTCCTCTGGGGCCAACGTCCTGACTTTC
CDR3aa: CASSLVQGLSSGANVLTF

len: 16
j_gene: TRBJ1-5
abundance: -
v_gene: TRBV19
d_gene: -
CDR3nt: TGTGCCAGTAGTAGGCAGCAAGGCGGGGAAAATCAGCCCCAGCATTTT
CDR3aa: CASSRQQGGENQPQHF

len: 17
j_gene: TRBJ2-7
abundance: -
v_gene: TRBV7-9
d_gene: TRBD1
CDR3nt: TGTGCCAGCAGCTTAGATCGGCGGGACAGGGACCCCGTCGAACAGTACTTC
CDR3aa: CASSLDRRDRDPVEQYF

len: 19
j_gene: TRBJ1-5
abundance: -
v_gene: TRBV6-4
d_gene: -
CDR3nt: TGTGCCAGCAGTGACTCGATCGGGATAACGGATCTAGGAAATCAGCCCCAGCATTTT
CDR3aa: CASSDSIGITDLGNQPQHF

len: 14
j_gene: TRBJ2-5
abundance: -
v_gene: TRBV5-1
d_gene: -
CDR3nt: TGCGCCAGCAGCTGGGGGGACAGCGAAGAGACCCAGTACTTC
CDR3aa: CASSWGDSEETQYF

len: 13
j_gene: TRBJ2-7
abundance: few
v_gene: TRBV28
d_gene: -
CDR3nt: TGTGCCAGCAGCCCGGGGGACGTATACGAGCAGTACTTC
CDR3aa: CASSPGDVYEQYF

len: 15
j_gene: TRBJ2-7
abundance: -
v_gene: TRBV11-2
d_gene: -
CDR3nt: TGTGCCAGCAGCTTAGCACCGGACACCCATTACGAGCAGTACTTC
CDR3aa: CASSLAPDTHYEQYF

len: 14
j_gene: TRBJ2-7
abundance: -
v_gene: TRBV19
d_gene: TRBD2
CDR3nt: TGTGCCAGTAACCAGGCTAGCGGGAGGGGCGAGCAGTACTTC
CDR3aa: CASNQASGRGEQYF

len: 17
j_gene: TRBJ1-4
abundance: -
v_gene: TRBV4-1
d_gene: TRBD1
CDR3nt: TGCGCCAGCAGCCAAAATCAACGGGGACAGGGGGACGGAAAACTGTTTTTT
CDR3aa: CASSQNQRGQGDGKLFF

len: 13
j_gene: TRBJ2-7
abundance: -
v_gene: TRBV28
d_gene: TRBD1
CDR3nt: TGTGCCAGCAGAACAGGGGGGATCTACGAGCAGTACTTC
CDR3aa: CASRTGGIYEQYF

len: 13
j_gene: TRBJ1-5
abundance: -
v_gene: TRBV6-5
d_gene: -
CDR3nt: TGTGCCAGCAGTTACGGGGGGAAGGAGCCCCAGCATTTT
CDR3aa: CASSYGGKEPQHF

len: 14
j_gene: TRBJ1-4
abundance: few
v_gene: TRBV18
d_gene: TRBD1
CDR3nt: TGTGCCAGCTCACAACAGGGGTCTAATGAAAAACTGTTTTTT
CDR3aa: CASSQQGSNEKLFF